This T cell receptor beta chain was sequenced in a study of PD-L1 blockade in urothelial cancer. Profiled with immunoSEQ multiplex PCR; TCRdb holds only in-frame clones, not every one. The table includes about 50,000 clones, 70% to 85% detected once. The CDR3 has 14 residues. Germline V gives CDR1 SQVTM, CDR2 ANQGSEA. The ends lost 7 bases at V and 8 bases at J; junction bases unmatched: 11. Specified time point: peripheral blood 6 weeks after treatment start. This rearrangement joins TRBV29-1 to TRBJ2-1; 10 nucleotides line up with TRBD1. The TCR sequence derives from a man aged 50-59 years with urothelial cancer. This specimen consisted of PBMCs, obtained around atezolizumab (anti-PD-L1) treatment. The DNA of the CDR3 is TGCAGCGCCGGAAGACAGGGGGCTGTCGATGAGCAGTTCTTC. Translated: CSAGRQGAVDEQFF.